This TCR beta chain was identified during a study of T cells expressing NK-cell markers. Study at large: The study sequenced eight donors, seven HCMV-seropositive and one seronegative. Study-wide results and limits: Whether expanded NKG2C-expressing T cell clones recognize HCMV is unknown.

TCRdb re-called the 5' RACE reads; one entry per CDR3 protein, DNA not given. Its clone listing holds about 110,000 distinct CDR3 sequences. This CDR3 spans 12 amino acids. Per the germline V gene, CDR1 is GTSNPN and CDR2 is SVGIG (reference sequence). With regard to this clonotype: Antigen: not known.

The receptor comes from a woman between 18 and 75 years old in good health. The sample taken for sequencing was blood T cells: a sorted CD56 or NKG2C T cell subset, CD4+ or CD8+ T cells, or bulk PBMC T cells (not recorded which). The V gene is TRBV30, the J gene TRBJ2-1. This chain's CDR3 is CAWSEVDNEQFF. The variable domain in full, completed from reference TRBV30 and TRBJ2-1, reads SQTIHQWPATLVQPVGSPLSLECTVEGTSNPNLYWYRQAAGRGLQLLFYSVGIGQISSEVPQNLSASRPQDRQFILSSKKLLLSDSGFYLCAWSEVDNEQFFGPGTRLTVL.